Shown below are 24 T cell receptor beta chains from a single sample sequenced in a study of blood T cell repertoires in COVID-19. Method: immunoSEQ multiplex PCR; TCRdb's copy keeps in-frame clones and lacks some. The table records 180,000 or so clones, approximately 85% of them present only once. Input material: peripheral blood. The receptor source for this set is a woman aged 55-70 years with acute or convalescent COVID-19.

The CDR3 DNA is TGTGCCAGCAGCGTAGAGGCCGGGACTGGCTCTTACGAGCAGTACTTC. Protein sequence: CASSVEAGTGSYEQYF. The chain recombines TRBV9 with TRBJ2-7; TRBD2 might be the D (6 bases). CDR3 length equals 16 residues. V was shortened by 0 bases and J by 4 bases, with 17 bases between the two germline ends. Germline V gives CDR1 SGDLS, CDR2 YYNGEE.

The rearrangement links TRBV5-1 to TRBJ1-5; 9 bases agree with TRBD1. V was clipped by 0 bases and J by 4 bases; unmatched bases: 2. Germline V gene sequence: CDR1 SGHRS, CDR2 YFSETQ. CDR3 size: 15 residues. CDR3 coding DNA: TGCGCCAGCAGCTTGGGAGACAGGGGGAATCAGCCCCAGCATTTT. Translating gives CASSLGDRGNQPQHF.

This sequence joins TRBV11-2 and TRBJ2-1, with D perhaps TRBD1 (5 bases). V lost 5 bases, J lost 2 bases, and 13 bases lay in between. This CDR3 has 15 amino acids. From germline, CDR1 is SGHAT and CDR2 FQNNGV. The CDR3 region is CASSPRQRTYNEQFF. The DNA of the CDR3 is TGTGCCAGCAGCCCCCGACAGCGCACCTACAATGAGCAGTTCTTC.

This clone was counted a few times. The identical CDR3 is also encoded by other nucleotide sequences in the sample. The DNA for the CDR3 is TGTGCCAGCAGCCGGGCGGGCGGAAGCACAGATACGCAGTATTTT. This gives the protein CASSRAGGSTDTQYF. The rearrangement links TRBV7-3 to TRBJ2-3, with D possibly being TRBD2 (5 bases). The length of the CDR3 is 15 residues. Trimming removed 5 bases from V and 0 bases from J, with 12 bases in between. Germline CDR1 and CDR2: SGHTA and FQGTGA.

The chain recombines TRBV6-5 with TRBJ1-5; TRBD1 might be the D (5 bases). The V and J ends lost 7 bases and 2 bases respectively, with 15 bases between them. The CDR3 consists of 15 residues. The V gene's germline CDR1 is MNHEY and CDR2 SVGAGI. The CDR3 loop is CASTGRRGGNQPQHF. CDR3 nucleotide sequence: TGTGCCAGCACAGGCAGGAGGGGTGGCAATCAGCCCCAGCATTTT.

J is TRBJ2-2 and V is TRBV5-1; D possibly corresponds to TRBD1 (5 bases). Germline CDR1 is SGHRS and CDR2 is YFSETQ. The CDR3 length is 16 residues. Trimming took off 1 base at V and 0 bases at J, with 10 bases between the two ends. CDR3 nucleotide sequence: TGCGCCAGCAGCTTGCAGGGAAACGCGAACACCGGGGAGCTGTTTTTT. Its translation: CASSLQGNANTGELFF.

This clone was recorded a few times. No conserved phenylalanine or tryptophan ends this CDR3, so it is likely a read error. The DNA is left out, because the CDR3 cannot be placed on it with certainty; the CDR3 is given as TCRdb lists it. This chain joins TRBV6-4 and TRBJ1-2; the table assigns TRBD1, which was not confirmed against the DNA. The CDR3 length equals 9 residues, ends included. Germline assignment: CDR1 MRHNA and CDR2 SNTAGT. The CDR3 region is CARTPPGLV.

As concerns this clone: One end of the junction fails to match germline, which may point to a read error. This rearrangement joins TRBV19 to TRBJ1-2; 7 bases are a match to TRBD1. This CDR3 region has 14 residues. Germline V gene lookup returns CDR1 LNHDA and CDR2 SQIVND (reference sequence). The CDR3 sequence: CASSIGGAARSYTF. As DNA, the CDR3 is TGTGCCAGTAGCATAGGGGGCGCCGCAAGGAGCTACACCTTC.

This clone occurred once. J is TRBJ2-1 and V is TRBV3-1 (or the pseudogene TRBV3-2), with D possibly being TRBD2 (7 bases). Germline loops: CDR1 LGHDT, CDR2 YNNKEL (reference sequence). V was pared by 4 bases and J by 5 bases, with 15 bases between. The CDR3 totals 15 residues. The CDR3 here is CASSLTGTTHNEQFF. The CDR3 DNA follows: TGTGCCAGCAGCCTAACAGGGACTACGCACAATGAGCAGTTCTTC.

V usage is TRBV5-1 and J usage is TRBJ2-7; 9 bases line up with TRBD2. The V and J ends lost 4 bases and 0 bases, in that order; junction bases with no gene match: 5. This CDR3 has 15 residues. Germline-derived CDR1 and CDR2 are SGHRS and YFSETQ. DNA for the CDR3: TGCGCCAGCAGCCCACTGACTAGCGGCTCCTACGAGCAGTACTTC. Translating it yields CASSPLTSGSYEQYF.

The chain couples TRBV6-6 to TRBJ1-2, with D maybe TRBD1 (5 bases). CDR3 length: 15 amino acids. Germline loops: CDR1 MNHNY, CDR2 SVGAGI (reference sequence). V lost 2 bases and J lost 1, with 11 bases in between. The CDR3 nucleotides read TGTGCCAGCAGTTACCGGGGGGACGGTAACTATGGCTACACCTTC. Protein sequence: CASSYRGDGNYGYTF.

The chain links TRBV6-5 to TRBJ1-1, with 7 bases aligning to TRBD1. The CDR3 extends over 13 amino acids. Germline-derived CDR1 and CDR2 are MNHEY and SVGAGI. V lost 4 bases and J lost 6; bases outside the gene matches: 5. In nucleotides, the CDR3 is TGTGCCAGCAGTTCCGACAGGGAGGCTGAAGCTTTCTTT. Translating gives CASSSDREAEAFF.

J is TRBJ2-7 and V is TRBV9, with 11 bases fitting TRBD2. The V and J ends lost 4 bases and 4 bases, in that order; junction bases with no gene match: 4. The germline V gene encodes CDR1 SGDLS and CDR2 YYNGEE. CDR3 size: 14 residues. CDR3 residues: CASSPSGRTYEQYF. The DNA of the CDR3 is TGTGCCAGCAGCCCTAGCGGGAGGACTTACGAGCAGTACTTC.

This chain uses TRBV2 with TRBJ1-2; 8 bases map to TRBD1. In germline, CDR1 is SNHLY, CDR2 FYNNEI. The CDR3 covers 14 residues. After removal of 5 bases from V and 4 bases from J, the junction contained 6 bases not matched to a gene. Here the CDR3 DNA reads TGTGCCAGCAGTTTACAGGGGGTAGGCTATGGCTACACCTTC. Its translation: CASSLQGVGYGYTF.

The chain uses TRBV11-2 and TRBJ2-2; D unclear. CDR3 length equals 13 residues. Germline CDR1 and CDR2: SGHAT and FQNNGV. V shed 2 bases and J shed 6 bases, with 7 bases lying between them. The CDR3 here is CASSLIGPGELFF. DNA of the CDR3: TGTGCCAGCAGCTTAATTGGCCCCGGGGAGCTGTTTTTT.

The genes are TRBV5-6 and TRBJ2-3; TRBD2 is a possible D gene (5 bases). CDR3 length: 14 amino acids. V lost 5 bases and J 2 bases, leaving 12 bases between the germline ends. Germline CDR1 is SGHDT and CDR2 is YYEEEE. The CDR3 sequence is CASSSDYLTDTQYF. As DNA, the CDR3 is TGTGCCAGCAGTTCTGACTACCTCACAGATACGCAGTATTTT.

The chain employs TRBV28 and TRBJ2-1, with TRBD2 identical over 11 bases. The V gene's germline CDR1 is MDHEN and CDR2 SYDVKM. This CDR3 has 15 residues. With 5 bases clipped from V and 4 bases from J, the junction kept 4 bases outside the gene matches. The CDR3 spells CASSLAGGLYNEQFF. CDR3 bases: TGTGCCAGCAGTCTAGCGGGAGGCCTTTACAATGAGCAGTTCTTC. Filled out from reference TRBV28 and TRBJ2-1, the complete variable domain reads DVKVTQSSRYLVKRTGEKVFLECVQDMDHENMFWYRQDPGLGLRLIYFSYDVKMKEKGDIPEGYSVSREKKERFSLILESASTNQTSMYLCASSLAGGLYNEQFFGPGTRLTVL.

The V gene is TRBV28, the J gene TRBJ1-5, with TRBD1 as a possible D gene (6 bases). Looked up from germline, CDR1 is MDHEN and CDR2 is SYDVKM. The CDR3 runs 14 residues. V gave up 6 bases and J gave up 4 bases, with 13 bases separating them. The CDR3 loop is CASSPLGGNQPQHF. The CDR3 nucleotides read TGTGCCAGCAGCCCATTAGGGGGAAATCAGCCCCAGCATTTT.

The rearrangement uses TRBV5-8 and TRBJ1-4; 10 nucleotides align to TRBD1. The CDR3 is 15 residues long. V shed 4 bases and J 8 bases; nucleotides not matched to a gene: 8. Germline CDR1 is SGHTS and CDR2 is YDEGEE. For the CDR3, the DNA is TGTGCCAGCAGCGTGGCCGGGACAGGGGACGAAAAACTGTTTTTT. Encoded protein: CASSVAGTGDEKLFF. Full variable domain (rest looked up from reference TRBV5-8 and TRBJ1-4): EAGVTQSPTHLIKTRGQQATLRCSPISGHTSVYWYQQALGLGLQFLLWYDEGEERNRGNFPPRFSGRQFPNYSSELNVNALELEDSALYLCASSVAGTGDEKLFFGSGTQLSVL.

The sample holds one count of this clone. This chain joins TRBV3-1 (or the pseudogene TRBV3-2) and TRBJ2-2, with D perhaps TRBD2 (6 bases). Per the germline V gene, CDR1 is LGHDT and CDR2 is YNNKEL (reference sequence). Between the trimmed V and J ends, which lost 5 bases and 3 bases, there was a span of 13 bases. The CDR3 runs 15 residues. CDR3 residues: CASSYYPSDTGELFF. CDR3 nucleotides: TGTGCCAGCAGCTATTACCCTAGCGACACCGGGGAGCTGTTTTTT.

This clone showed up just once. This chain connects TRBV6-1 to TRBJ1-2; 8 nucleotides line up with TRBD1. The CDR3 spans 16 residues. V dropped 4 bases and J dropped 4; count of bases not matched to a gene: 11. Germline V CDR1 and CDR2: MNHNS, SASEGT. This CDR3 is CASSGTQGVGGYGYTF. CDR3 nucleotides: TGTGCCAGCAGTGGGACACAGGGGGTTGGTGGCTATGGCTACACCTTC.

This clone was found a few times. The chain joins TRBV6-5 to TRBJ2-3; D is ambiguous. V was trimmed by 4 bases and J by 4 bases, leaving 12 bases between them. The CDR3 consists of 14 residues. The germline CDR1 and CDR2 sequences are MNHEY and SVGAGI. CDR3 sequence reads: CASSSQKHADTQYF. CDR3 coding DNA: TGTGCCAGCAGTTCCCAAAAGCACGCAGATACGCAGTATTTT.

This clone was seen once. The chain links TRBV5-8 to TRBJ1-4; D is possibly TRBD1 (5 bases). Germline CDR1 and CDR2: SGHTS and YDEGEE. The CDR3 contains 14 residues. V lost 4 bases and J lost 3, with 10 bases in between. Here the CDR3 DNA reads TGTGCCAGCAGCCGTCGGGGGGCTAATGAAAAACTGTTTTTT. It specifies CASSRRGANEKLFF.

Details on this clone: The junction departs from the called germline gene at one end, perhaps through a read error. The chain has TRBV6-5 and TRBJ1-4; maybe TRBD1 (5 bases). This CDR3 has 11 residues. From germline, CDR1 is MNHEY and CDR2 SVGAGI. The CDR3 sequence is CASSGTGDSFF. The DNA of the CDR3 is TGTGCCAGCAGCGGGACGGGGGACTCCTTCTTT.